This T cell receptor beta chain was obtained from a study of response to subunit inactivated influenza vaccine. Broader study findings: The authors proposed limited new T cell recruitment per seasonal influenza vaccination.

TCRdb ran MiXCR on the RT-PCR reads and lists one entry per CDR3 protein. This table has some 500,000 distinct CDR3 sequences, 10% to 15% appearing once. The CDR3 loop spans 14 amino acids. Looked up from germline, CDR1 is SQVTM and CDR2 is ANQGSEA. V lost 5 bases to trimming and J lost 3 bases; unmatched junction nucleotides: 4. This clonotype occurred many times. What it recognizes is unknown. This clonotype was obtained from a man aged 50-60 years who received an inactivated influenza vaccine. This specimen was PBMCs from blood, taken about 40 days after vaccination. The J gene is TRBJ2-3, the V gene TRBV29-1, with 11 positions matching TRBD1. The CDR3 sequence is CSVSGTGGTDTQYF. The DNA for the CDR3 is TGCAGCGTTTCCGGGACAGGGGGGACAGATACGCAGTATTTT.